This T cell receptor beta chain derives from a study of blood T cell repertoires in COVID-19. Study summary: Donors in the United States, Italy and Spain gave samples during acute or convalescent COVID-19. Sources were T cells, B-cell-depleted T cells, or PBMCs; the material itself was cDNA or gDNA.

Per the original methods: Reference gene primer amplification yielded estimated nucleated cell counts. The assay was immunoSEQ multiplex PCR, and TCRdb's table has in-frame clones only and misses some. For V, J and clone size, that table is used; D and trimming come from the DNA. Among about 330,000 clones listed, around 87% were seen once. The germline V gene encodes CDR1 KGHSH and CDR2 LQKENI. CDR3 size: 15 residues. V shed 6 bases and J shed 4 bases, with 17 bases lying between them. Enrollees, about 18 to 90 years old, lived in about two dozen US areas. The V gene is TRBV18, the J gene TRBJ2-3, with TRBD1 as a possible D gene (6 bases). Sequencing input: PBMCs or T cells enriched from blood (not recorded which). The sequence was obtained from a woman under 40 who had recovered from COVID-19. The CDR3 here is CASSTSRGGADTQYF. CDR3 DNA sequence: TGTGCCAGCTCTACCTCCAGGGGTGGGGCAGATACGCAGTATTTT.